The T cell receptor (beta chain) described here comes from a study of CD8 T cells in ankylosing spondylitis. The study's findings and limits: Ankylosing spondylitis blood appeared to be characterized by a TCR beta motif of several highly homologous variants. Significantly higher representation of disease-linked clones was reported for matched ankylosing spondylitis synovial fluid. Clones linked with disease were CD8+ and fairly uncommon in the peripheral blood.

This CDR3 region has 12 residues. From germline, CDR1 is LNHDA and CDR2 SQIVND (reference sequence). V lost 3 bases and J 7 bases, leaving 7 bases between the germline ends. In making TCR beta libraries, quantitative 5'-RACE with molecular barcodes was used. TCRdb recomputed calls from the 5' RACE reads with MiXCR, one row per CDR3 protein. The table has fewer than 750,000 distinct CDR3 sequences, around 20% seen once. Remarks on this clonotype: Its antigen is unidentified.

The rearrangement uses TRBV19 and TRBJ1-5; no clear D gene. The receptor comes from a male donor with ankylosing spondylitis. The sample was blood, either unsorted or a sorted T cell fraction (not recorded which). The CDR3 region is CASSMGWQPQHF. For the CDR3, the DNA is TGTGCCAGTAGTATGGGTTGGCAGCCCCAGCATTTT.